One sample yielded the 16 T cell receptor beta chains listed below, sequenced in a study of Graves' ophthalmopathy and Graves' hyperthyroidism. Using RNA transcripts, the TCR beta CDR3 regions were amplified. The library came from an HTBI-primed first-round RT-PCR and a second-round multiplex PCR. TCRdb reprocessed the multiplex PCR reads with MiXCR, giving one entry per CDR3 protein. The data show over a million distinct CDR3 sequences, about 36% seen once. Sequencing was done on a sample of peripheral blood or thyroid tissue (not recorded which). The origin of the receptors is an adult man with Graves' hyperthyroidism.

CDR3 amino acids: CASSLGQGAKDQPQHF. In DNA, the CDR3 is TGTGCCAGCAGCCTGGGACAGGGGGCGAAAGATCAGCCCCAGCATTTT. V is TRBV7-9 and J is TRBJ1-5; the match to TRBD1 covers 12 bases. The CDR3 sequence is 16 residues long. J was trimmed by 5 bases and V by 5 bases; bases with no gene match: 7. Looked up from germline, CDR1 is SEHNR and CDR2 is FQNEAQ (reference sequence).

This clonotype showed up many times. J is TRBJ2-5 and V is TRBV29-1; 8 positions match TRBD1. With 7 bases clipped from V and 6 bases from J, the junction kept 13 bases outside the gene matches. The CDR3 has 14 residues. The germline gives CDR1 SQVTM, CDR2 ANQGSEA. The CDR3 sequence is CSGLNQQGVKTQYF. CDR3 sequence (DNA): TGCAGCGGCCTCAACCAACAGGGGGTGAAGACCCAGTACTTC.

This clonotype was found many times. The chain employs TRBV29-1 and TRBJ2-7; 13 nucleotides line up with TRBD2. There are 21 residues in the CDR3. CDR1 SQVTM and CDR2 ANQGSEA come from the germline V gene. After removal of 4 bases from V and 2 bases from J, the junction contained 23 bases not matched to a gene. CDR3 in amino acids: CSVAGVGDRTSGRTATYEQYF. Here the CDR3 DNA reads TGCAGCGTTGCGGGGGTTGGGGACCGGACTAGCGGGAGAACCGCAACCTACGAGCAGTACTTC.

This clonotype appeared a single time. The V gene is TRBV9, the J gene TRBJ2-5; 12 positions agree with TRBD2. The CDR3 sequence is 17 residues long. V shed 3 bases and J 5 bases; nucleotides not matched to a gene: 11. The germline V gene encodes CDR1 SGDLS and CDR2 YYNGEE. CDR3 DNA: TGTGCCAGCAGCGCCGGAGGAGCGGGACTAGCGGGCGAGACCCAGTACTTC. Its translation: CASSAGGAGLAGETQYF.

This clonotype occurred many times. The chain has TRBV7-2 and TRBJ1-1; D not resolved. CDR3 size: 14 residues. V was clipped by 5 bases and J by 5 bases, with 15 bases between them. Germline assignment: CDR1 SGHTA and CDR2 FQGNSA. For the CDR3, the DNA is TGTGCCAGCAGCCACCTCAAAATTCGGACTGAAGCTTTCTTT. Translating gives CASSHLKIRTEAFF.

The table lists this clonotype with many counts. This sequence joins TRBV7-9 and TRBJ1-4, with D tentatively TRBD1 (6 bases). This CDR3 spans 14 amino acids. Germline assignment: CDR1 SEHNR and CDR2 FQNEAQ (reference sequence). V lost 5 bases and J lost 6, with 13 bases in between. CDR3 sequence reads: CASSPPQGHEKLFF. In DNA, the CDR3 is TGTGCCAGCAGCCCACCCCAGGGGCATGAAAAACTGTTTTTT.

V usage is TRBV5-1 and J usage is TRBJ1-4, with unresolved D. This CDR3 region has 15 residues. In germline, CDR1 is SGHRS, CDR2 YFSETQ. Trimming took 0 bases from V and 2 from J, leaving 8 bases between them. CDR3 loop: CASSLDATTNEKLFF. Here the CDR3 DNA reads TGCGCCAGCAGCTTGGACGCAACTACTAATGAAAAACTGTTTTTT.

This clonotype occurred a few times. The chain employs TRBV28 and TRBJ2-5, with D perhaps TRBD2 (6 bases). The CDR3 consists of 13 residues. Germline V gene data show CDR1 as MDHEN and CDR2 as SYDVKM. V dropped 6 bases and J dropped 0 bases, with 8 bases sitting between them. CDR3 nucleotides: TGTGCCAGCAGGGGAGGTCACCAAGAGACCCAGTACTTC. Its translation is CASRGGHQETQYF.

The chain links TRBV6-1 to TRBJ2-7, with a possible D match to TRBD1 (6 bases). V was pared by 2 bases and J by 2 bases, with 13 bases between. The CDR3 is made up of 15 amino acids. Germline-derived CDR1 and CDR2 are MNHNS and SASEGT. The CDR3 DNA follows: TGTGCCAGCAGTGAAATTGGGGGCGATGCCTACGAGCAGTACTTC. It encodes CASSEIGGDAYEQYF.

This clonotype was seen ten or more times. The V gene is TRBV20-1, the J gene TRBJ1-2; 7 nucleotides line up with TRBD1. The length of the CDR3 is 15 residues. Germline V gene lookup returns CDR1 DFQATT and CDR2 SNEGSKA (reference sequence). With V trimmed by 1 base and J by 4 bases, 9 bases remained unmatched. Here the CDR3 DNA reads TGCAGTGCTAGAGGGGACAGCCCATTCTTCTATGGCTACACCTTC. Protein sequence: CSARGDSPFFYGYTF.

The table lists this clonotype with many counts. V is TRBV14 and J is TRBJ2-5; D gene uncertain. Germline loops: CDR1 SGHDN, CDR2 FVKESK. The CDR3 length is 15 residues. Trimming pared 1 base from V and 0 bases from J, leaving 9 bases between. CDR3 nucleotide sequence: TGTGCCAGCAGCCAAGGTCACCGGTACCAAGAGACCCAGTACTTC. It yields the protein CASSQGHRYQETQYF.

This clonotype was observed a handful of times. The rearrangement links TRBV28 to TRBJ2-2; weak D call: TRBD1 (6 bases). Trimming left V 10 bases short and J 1 base short, with 10 bases between. The CDR3 is 13 amino acids. Germline V lookup: CDR1 MDHEN, CDR2 SYDVKM. The CDR3 loop is CATGTQNTGELFF. CDR3 DNA: TGTGCCACCGGGACACAGAACACCGGGGAGCTGTTTTTT.

Judged by abundance, this clonotype is medium-sized. This chain connects TRBV20-1 to TRBJ1-5, with 9 bases identical to TRBD1. J lost 11 bases, V lost 6 bases, and 8 bases had no gene match. Germline loops: CDR1 DFQATT, CDR2 SNEGSKA (reference sequence). The CDR3 is made up of 12 amino acids. CDR3 sequence reads: CSARTGVQAQHF. In nucleotides, the CDR3 is TGCAGTGCCAGGACAGGGGTCCAGGCCCAGCATTTT.

With respect to this clonotype: This may be a read error, as it is one base from a much larger clone. This chain connects TRBV7-2 to TRBJ2-2; maybe TRBD2 (6 bases). The CDR3 runs 16 residues. Germline assignment: CDR1 SGHTA and CDR2 FQGNSA. CDR3 loop: CASSLLRLANTGGLFF. As DNA, the CDR3 is TGTGCCAGCAGCTTGTTAAGACTCGCGAACACCGGGGGGCTGTTTTTT.

This clonotype has more than one count but fewer than ten. This sequence joins TRBV12-3 or TRBV12-4 and TRBJ2-7; maybe TRBD1 (6 bases). Trimming cost V 3 bases and J 3 bases, with 12 bases left between them. CDR3 size: 14 residues. CDR3 sequence: CASSFRGPDYEQYF. The CDR3 DNA follows: TGTGCCAGCAGTTTCAGGGGACCCGACTACGAGCAGTACTTC.

Only a few counts were recorded for this clonotype. The V call is TRBV3-1, the J call TRBJ1-2, with 7 bases fitting TRBD1. J was trimmed by 8 bases and V by 8 bases; bases with no gene match: 14. This CDR3 comprises 14 residues. From germline, CDR1 is LGHDT and CDR2 YNNKEL (reference sequence). The CDR3 DNA reads TGTGCCAGCCGAACCGGGACAGCTCTTTGGGGCTACACCTTC. It is translated as CASRTGTALWGYTF.